This TCR beta chain is from a study of T cell repertoires in cytomegalovirus infection. Study at large: From public TCR beta signatures came an indication of both CMV infection and matching HLA type. Study-wide results and caveats: Summed public TCR beta family frequency identified CMV carriers bearing the relevant HLA. HLA-C-restricted CMV clonotypes gave the most frequent clonotype in two of eight donors.

MiXCR, run by TCRdb on the reads, gives a single entry per CDR3 protein. The sample shows about 230,000 distinct CDR3 sequences, 6% to 8% of them seen only once. This clonotype was seen many times. What it recognizes is unknown. Sequencing input: PBMCs. This receptor was obtained from a human donor in good health (CMV status not recorded). Some clones in this sample may be carry-over from other donors' samples.

The CDR3 loop reads CASSQDFVQGVWDEQFF. As DNA, the CDR3 is TGTGCCAGCAGCCAAGACTTCGTGCAGGGAGTTTGGGATGAGCAGTTCTTC. V gene TRBV14 combines with J gene TRBJ2-1, with D possibly called TRBD1 or TRBD2 (5 bases each). Trimming pared 0 bases from V and 8 bases from J, leaving 20 bases between. This CDR3 comprises 17 residues. The germline V gene has CDR1 SGHDN and CDR2 FVKESK.